This TCR beta chain was observed in a study of blood T cells in healthy people across ages. Notes on the study in general: Both naive CD4+ cell counts and diversity were greater in long-lived donors than in aged donors.

This CDR3 contains 13 residues. Germline V gene lookup returns CDR1 SEHNR and CDR2 FQNEAQ (reference sequence). V shed 7 bases and J shed 3 bases, with 12 bases lying between them. It was with a sample-barcoded 5' primer and a J-beta primer mix that a second PCR of about 6 to 11 cycles was run. TCRdb itself ran the 5' RACE reads through MiXCR, one entry per CDR3 protein. The sample has 1.5 million to 2 million distinct CDR3 sequences, less than 50% seen once; the top ten hold 2.1%. Samples had at least 6.5 million PBMCs isolated from them. Of note for this clonotype: Its antigen is not identified.

The material sequenced was blood. The rearrangement uses TRBV7-9 and TRBJ2-5, with TRBD2 as a possible D gene (6 bases). This receptor was identified in a woman aged 40 to 50 in good health. The CDR3 coding sequence is TGTGCCAGCATCCGTACTAGCAAAGAGACCCAGTACTTC. This encodes CASIRTSKETQYF.